These 2 T cell receptor beta chains originate from one sample sequenced in a study of STAT5B mutations in CD4+ large granular lymphocyte leukemia (dated by TCRdb to between 2021 and 2023). Libraries were made using the immunoSEQ multiplex PCR assay. This immuneACCESS table, as held by TCRdb, lists in-frame sequences with V and J called but not all clones. Of the missing ones, under half trace to an unresolved V gene in checked studies; the others have no known cause. Counted in this sample were tens of thousands of clones; roughly 81% of them appeared once. Less than 4% of the sample is taken by the ten largest. Sequenced input: CD4+ T cells from blood buffy coats. These receptors were taken from a human donor in good health.

The chain carries TRBV5-1 and TRBJ2-5; perhaps TRBD2 as D (6 bases). V was shortened by 7 bases and J by 5 bases, with 15 bases between the two germline ends. This CDR3 region has 13 residues. Germline CDR1 is SGHRS and CDR2 is YFSETQ. The CDR3 loop is CASRSGADETQYF. CDR3 nucleotide sequence: TGCGCCAGCCGTAGCGGAGCTGATGAGACCCAGTACTTC.

The V gene is TRBV7-3, the J gene TRBJ2-3; 12 bases map to TRBD2. This CDR3 has 17 amino acids. Germline V gene sequence: CDR1 SGHTA, CDR2 FQGTGA. Germline trimming cut 4 bases from V and 3 bases from J; bases unmatched to any gene: 8. The CDR3 is CASSSQLAGGPTDTQYF. Written as DNA, the CDR3 is TGTGCCAGCAGCTCCCAACTAGCGGGAGGCCCTACAGATACGCAGTATTTT. The full variable domain, rest sourced from reference TRBV7-3 and TRBJ2-3, is GAGVSQTPSNKVTEKGKYVELRCDPISGHTALYWYRQSLGQGPEFLIYFQGTGAADDSGLPNDRFFAVRPEGSVSTLKIQRTERGDSAVYLCASSSQLAGGPTDTQYFGPGTRLTVL.